This is a list of T cell receptor beta chains from one sample in a study of CD8+CD57+ T cells in acquired aplastic anemia. TCRdb reprocessed the reads with MiXCR, giving one entry per CDR3 protein. The table has some 290,000 distinct CDR3 sequences, roughly half seen once. The sample comprised sorted CD4+, CD8+, or CD8+CD57+ T cells (not recorded which) from PBMCs. The source of these receptors is a human donor with severe aplastic anemia or a healthy control (not recorded which). Both conserved end residues are part of each CDR3. Each record gives: clone size, J gene, D gene, V gene, CDR3 DNA, CDR3 protein. The D gene is left open where the match is weak. Expanded clones get a size class; other rows say once, few or many, or leave the size out.

abundance: -; j_gene: TRBJ2-7; d_gene: -; v_gene: TRBV7-2; CDR3nt: TGTGCCAGCAGCTTAAACAGTGAGCACGAGCAGTACTTC; CDR3aa: CASSLNSEHEQYF
abundance: few; j_gene: TRBJ1-6; d_gene: -; v_gene: TRBV20-1; CDR3nt: TGCAGTGCTAGAGACCCACAGGGCCAAAGTTCACCCCTCCACTTT; CDR3aa: CSARDPQGQSSPLHF
abundance: -; j_gene: TRBJ1-5; d_gene: TRBD1; v_gene: TRBV19; CDR3nt: TGTGCCAGTAGTGAGCAGGGGGCACAGCCCCAGCATTTT; CDR3aa: CASSEQGAQPQHF
abundance: -; j_gene: TRBJ1-1; d_gene: TRBD1; v_gene: TRBV19; CDR3nt: TGTGCCAGTAGTACACAGGGGGGCAGACCAGCGAAGAACACTGAAGCTTTCTTT; CDR3aa: CASSTQGGRPAKNTEAFF
abundance: few; j_gene: TRBJ1-2; d_gene: -; v_gene: TRBV2; CDR3nt: TGTGCCAGCAGTGACCCGGGGTTTGGCTACACCTTC; CDR3aa: CASSDPGFGYTF
abundance: -; j_gene: TRBJ2-1; d_gene: -; v_gene: TRBV7-9; CDR3nt: TGTGGGAGCAGCCCTACGCATGGAGAGCAGTTCTTC; CDR3aa: CGSSPTHGEQFF
abundance: once; j_gene: TRBJ2-6; d_gene: -; v_gene: TRBV2; CDR3nt: TGTGCCAGCAGTGCAGACTCTGGGGCCAACGTCCTGACTTTC; CDR3aa: CASSADSGANVLTF
abundance: -; j_gene: TRBJ2-7; d_gene: -; v_gene: TRBV7-6; CDR3nt: TGTGCCAGCAGCTCCTCCCGGGACAACTCCTACGAGCAGTACTTC; CDR3aa: CASSSSRDNSYEQYF
abundance: many; j_gene: TRBJ2-1; d_gene: TRBD2; v_gene: TRBV7-2; CDR3nt: TGTGCCAGCAGCTTAGTTGCGGGGGGACCCAATGAGCAGTTCTTC; CDR3aa: CASSLVAGGPNEQFF
abundance: few; j_gene: TRBJ2-1; d_gene: -; v_gene: TRBV19; CDR3nt: TGTGCCAGTAGTATTATCTGGGCAGATTCCTACAATGAGCAGTTCTTC; CDR3aa: CASSIIWADSYNEQFF
abundance: -; j_gene: TRBJ1-2; d_gene: -; v_gene: TRBV28; CDR3nt: TGTGCCAGCAGTTTATCGGGCAGACCTGGGAGCTCCCGCTACACCTTC; CDR3aa: CASSLSGRPGSSRYTF
abundance: many; j_gene: TRBJ2-2; d_gene: TRBD2; v_gene: TRBV9; CDR3nt: TGTGCCAGCAGCGTAAGGACTAGCGGGGCCAACACCGGGGAGCTGTTTTTT; CDR3aa: CASSVRTSGANTGELFF
abundance: -; j_gene: TRBJ1-1; d_gene: -; v_gene: TRBV7-9; CDR3nt: TGTGCCAGTACAGCGGGGGACACTGAAGCTTTCTTT; CDR3aa: CASTAGDTEAFF
abundance: few; j_gene: TRBJ2-7; d_gene: TRBD1; v_gene: TRBV7-9; CDR3nt: TGTGCCAGCAGCTTCTCGGACAGGGTCTACGAGCAGTACTTC; CDR3aa: CASSFSDRVYEQYF
abundance: many; j_gene: TRBJ2-7; d_gene: -; v_gene: TRBV19; CDR3nt: TGTGCCAGTAGTATAGATGTTATGAGGACCTACGAGCAGTACTTC; CDR3aa: CASSIDVMRTYEQYF
abundance: many; j_gene: TRBJ2-1; d_gene: -; v_gene: TRBV20-1; CDR3nt: TGCAGCCCTCTTGGGGCAAACTCCTACAATGAGCAGTTCTTC; CDR3aa: CSPLGANSYNEQFF
abundance: few; j_gene: TRBJ2-7; d_gene: -; v_gene: TRBV6-5; CDR3nt: TGTGCCAGCAGTTACTCGCCCAGCAACCCTTACGAGCAGTACTTC; CDR3aa: CASSYSPSNPYEQYF
abundance: -; j_gene: TRBJ2-5; d_gene: -; v_gene: TRBV24-1; CDR3nt: TGTGCCACCAGTGACCCGGGACTTGAAGAGACCCAGTACTTC; CDR3aa: CATSDPGLEETQYF
abundance: few; j_gene: TRBJ2-5; d_gene: TRBD2; v_gene: TRBV25-1; CDR3nt: TGTGCCAGCAGTGAATCTGATAGCGGGAGGTTCGGGACCCAGTACTTC; CDR3aa: CASSESDSGRFGTQYF
abundance: few; j_gene: TRBJ1-2; d_gene: -; v_gene: TRBV7-9; CDR3nt: TGTGCCAGCAGCTTACTGGGGGCGCCTGGCTACACCTTC; CDR3aa: CASSLLGAPGYTF
abundance: -; j_gene: TRBJ2-7; d_gene: -; v_gene: TRBV9; CDR3nt: TGTGCCAGCAGCTCGGACACCTCCTACGAGCAGTACTTC; CDR3aa: CASSSDTSYEQYF
abundance: few; j_gene: TRBJ1-1; d_gene: -; v_gene: TRBV7-2; CDR3nt: TGTGCCAGCAGCTTAACGTTGCTTACTGGTGAAGCTTTCTTT; CDR3aa: CASSLTLLTGEAFF
abundance: -; j_gene: TRBJ2-5; d_gene: -; v_gene: TRBV20-1; CDR3nt: TGCAGTGCTAGGGTTCGGGGAGAGACCCAGTACTTC; CDR3aa: CSARVRGETQYF
abundance: -; j_gene: TRBJ1-2; d_gene: TRBD1; v_gene: TRBV9; CDR3nt: TGTGCCAGCGGCCCAGCGGGGACAGGGGACGGCTACACCTTC; CDR3aa: CASGPAGTGDGYTF
abundance: many; j_gene: TRBJ2-3; d_gene: -; v_gene: TRBV20-1; CDR3nt: TGCAGTGCTCGGAGCATCGGCACAGATACGCAGTATTTT; CDR3aa: CSARSIGTDTQYF
abundance: -; j_gene: TRBJ1-1; d_gene: -; v_gene: TRBV25-1; CDR3nt: TGTGCCCGACCGGGACTGCGGAACACTGAAGCTTTCTTT; CDR3aa: CARPGLRNTEAFF
abundance: -; j_gene: TRBJ2-1; d_gene: -; v_gene: TRBV25-1; CDR3nt: TGTGCCAGCAGTGAATGGATAGGGGGGGGGGACAATGAGCAGTTCTTC; CDR3aa: CASSEWIGGGDNEQFF
abundance: many; j_gene: TRBJ2-3; d_gene: -; v_gene: TRBV19; CDR3nt: TGTGCCAGTAGGACCGGACAAAGCACAGATACGCAGTATTTT; CDR3aa: CASRTGQSTDTQYF
abundance: -; j_gene: TRBJ1-6; d_gene: -; v_gene: TRBV27; CDR3nt: TGTGCCAGCAGTACAACAACTCCTTATAATTCACCCCTCCACTTT; CDR3aa: CASSTTTPYNSPLHF
abundance: few; j_gene: TRBJ2-5; d_gene: -; v_gene: TRBV4-3; CDR3nt: TGCGCCAGCAGCCAAGCCAGAGACGAGACCCAGTACTTC; CDR3aa: CASSQARDETQYF
abundance: -; j_gene: TRBJ2-7; d_gene: -; v_gene: TRBV9; CDR3nt: TGTGCCAGCAGCGCCCCCGGTGGGGCAGGGTTTTACTTC; CDR3aa: CASSAPGGAGFYF
abundance: -; j_gene: TRBJ2-7; d_gene: -; v_gene: TRBV5-6; CDR3nt: TGTGCCAGCAGCTTTGCCTCAGAGAGCTCCTACGAGCAGTACTTC; CDR3aa: CASSFASESSYEQYF
abundance: -; j_gene: TRBJ2-7; d_gene: -; v_gene: TRBV7-9; CDR3nt: TGTGCCAGCAGCTTAGTGGGAGGACAGGCCACCCTCGAGCAGTACTTC; CDR3aa: CASSLVGGQATLEQYF
abundance: -; j_gene: TRBJ1-1; d_gene: -; v_gene: TRBV6-4; CDR3nt: TGTGCCAGCAGTGACTCGACAGAGAACACTGAAGCTTTCTTT; CDR3aa: CASSDSTENTEAFF
abundance: few; j_gene: TRBJ1-1; d_gene: -; v_gene: TRBV5-5; CDR3nt: TGTGCCAGCAGCTTGGATCTTGGGAACACTGAAGCTTTCTTT; CDR3aa: CASSLDLGNTEAFF
abundance: many; j_gene: TRBJ2-2; d_gene: -; v_gene: TRBV24-1; CDR3nt: TGTGCCACCAGTGACCAGGACGGACGTCCGAACACCGGGGAGCTGTTTTTT; CDR3aa: CATSDQDGRPNTGELFF
abundance: many; j_gene: TRBJ2-5; d_gene: TRBD1; v_gene: TRBV2; CDR3nt: TGTGCCAGCAGTGAAGCGTGGGACAGGGGAGCCCAGTACTTC; CDR3aa: CASSEAWDRGAQYF
abundance: -; j_gene: TRBJ2-7; d_gene: TRBD1; v_gene: TRBV9; CDR3nt: TGTGCCAGCAGCGTCTCGACAGGGACATCCTACGAGCAGTACTTC; CDR3aa: CASSVSTGTSYEQYF
abundance: many; j_gene: TRBJ2-7; d_gene: -; v_gene: TRBV30; CDR3nt: TGTGCCTGGAGTCAGACGGGGAGGTTCTACGAGCAGTACTTC; CDR3aa: CAWSQTGRFYEQYF
abundance: many; j_gene: TRBJ2-3; d_gene: -; v_gene: TRBV7-2; CDR3nt: TGTGCCAGCAGCAAGCCTACTAGCCGCGCAGATACGCAGTATTTT; CDR3aa: CASSKPTSRADTQYF
abundance: -; j_gene: TRBJ2-5; d_gene: -; v_gene: TRBV7-2; CDR3nt: TGTGCCAGCAGCTTAGCGGGGAAGACACCGGGGGAAGGAGAGACCCAGTACTTC; CDR3aa: CASSLAGKTPGEGETQYF
abundance: -; j_gene: TRBJ2-5; d_gene: TRBD2; v_gene: TRBV10-3; CDR3nt: TGTGCCATCAGGGGCAACTTAGCGGGGGAAGGAGAGACCCAGTACTTC; CDR3aa: CAIRGNLAGEGETQYF
abundance: -; j_gene: TRBJ2-2; d_gene: -; v_gene: TRBV20-1; CDR3nt: TGCAGTGCTAGTACGGGCAGTGACACCGGGGAGCTGTTTTTT; CDR3aa: CSASTGSDTGELFF
abundance: many; j_gene: TRBJ2-2; d_gene: TRBD2; v_gene: TRBV5-1; CDR3nt: TGCGCCAGCAGCTTGGCTGTGGTAGCGGGGGGAACCGGAACCGGGGAGCTGTTTTTT; CDR3aa: CASSLAVVAGGTGTGELFF
abundance: many; j_gene: TRBJ2-3; d_gene: TRBD2; v_gene: TRBV7-2; CDR3nt: TGTGCCAGCAGCCTATTAGCGGGGGGTGGAACAGATACGCAGTATTTT; CDR3aa: CASSLLAGGGTDTQYF